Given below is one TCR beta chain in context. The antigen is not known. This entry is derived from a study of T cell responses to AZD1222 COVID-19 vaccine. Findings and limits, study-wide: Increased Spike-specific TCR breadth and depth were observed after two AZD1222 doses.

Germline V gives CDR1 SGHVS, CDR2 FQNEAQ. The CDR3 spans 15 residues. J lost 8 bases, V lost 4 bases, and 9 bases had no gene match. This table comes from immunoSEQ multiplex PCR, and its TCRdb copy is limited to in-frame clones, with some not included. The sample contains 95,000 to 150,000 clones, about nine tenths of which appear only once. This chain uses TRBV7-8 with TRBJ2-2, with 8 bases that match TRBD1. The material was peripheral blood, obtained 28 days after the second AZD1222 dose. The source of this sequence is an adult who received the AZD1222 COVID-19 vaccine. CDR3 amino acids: CASSSRDRGGGELFF. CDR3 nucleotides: TGTGCCAGCAGCTCCCGCGACAGGGGAGGTGGGGAGCTGTTTTTT.